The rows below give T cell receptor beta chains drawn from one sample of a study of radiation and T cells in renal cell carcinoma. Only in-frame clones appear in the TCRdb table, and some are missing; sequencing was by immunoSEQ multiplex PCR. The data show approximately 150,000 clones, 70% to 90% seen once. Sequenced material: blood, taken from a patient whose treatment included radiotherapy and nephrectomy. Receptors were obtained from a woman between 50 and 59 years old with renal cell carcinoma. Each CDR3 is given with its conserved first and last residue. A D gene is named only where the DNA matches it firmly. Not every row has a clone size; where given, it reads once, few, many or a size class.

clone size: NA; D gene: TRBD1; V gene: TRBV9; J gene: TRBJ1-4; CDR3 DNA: TGTGCCAGCAGCGTAGGCCAGTTGGGACAGACAAATGAAAAACTGTTTTTT; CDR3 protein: CASSVGQLGQTNEKLFF
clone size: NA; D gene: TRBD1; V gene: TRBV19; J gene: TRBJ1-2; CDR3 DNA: TGTGCCAGTAGTACGACGGGACAGGGGGCGCGCTACACCTTC; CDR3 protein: CASSTTGQGARYTF
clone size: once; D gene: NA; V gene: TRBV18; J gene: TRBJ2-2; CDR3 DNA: TGTGCCAGCTCACCATTTGCGGGACAAAACACCGGGGAGCTGTTTTTT; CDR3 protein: CASSPFAGQNTGELFF
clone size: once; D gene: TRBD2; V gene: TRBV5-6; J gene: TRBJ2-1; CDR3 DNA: TGTGCCAGCACCTTGCGGGTGACTAGCGGTTACAATGAGCAGTTCTTC; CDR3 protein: CASTLRVTSGYNEQFF
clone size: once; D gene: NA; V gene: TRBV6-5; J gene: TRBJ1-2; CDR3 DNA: TGTGCCAGCTCCAGGGCTACCTATGGCTACACCTTC; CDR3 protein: CASSRATYGYTF
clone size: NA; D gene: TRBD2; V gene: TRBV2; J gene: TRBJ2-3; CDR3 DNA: TGTGCCAGCCTTCCGGGACTAGCAGATACGCAGTATTTT; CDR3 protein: CASLPGLADTQYF
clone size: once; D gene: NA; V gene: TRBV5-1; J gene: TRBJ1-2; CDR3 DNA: TGCGCCAGCAGAAGAATTGACGGGGATGGCTACACCTTC; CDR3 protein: CASRRIDGDGYTF
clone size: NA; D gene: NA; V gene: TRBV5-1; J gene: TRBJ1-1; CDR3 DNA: TGCGCCAGCAGCTTGGATGGGATGAACACTGAAGCTTTCTTT; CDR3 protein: CASSLDGMNTEAFF
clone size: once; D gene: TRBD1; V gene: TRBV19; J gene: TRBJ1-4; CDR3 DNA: TGTGCCACCTGTCGGACAGGGGGTGAAAAACTGTTTTTT; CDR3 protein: CATCRTGGEKLFF
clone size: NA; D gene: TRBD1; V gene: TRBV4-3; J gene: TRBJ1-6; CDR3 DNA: TGCGCCAGCAGCCAAGTTTTCCAGGGGGATTTATTAGGGAATTCACCCCTCCACTTT; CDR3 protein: CASSQVFQGDLLGNSPLHF
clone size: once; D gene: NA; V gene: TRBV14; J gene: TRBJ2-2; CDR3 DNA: TGTGCCAGCAGCCAGAGTTGGGGTATACGGGGAACCGGGGAGCTGTTTTTT; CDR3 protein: CASSQSWGIRGTGELFF
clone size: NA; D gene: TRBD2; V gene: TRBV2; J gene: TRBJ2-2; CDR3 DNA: TGTGCCAGCAGTGTCACTAGCGGAGCGACCGGGGAGCTGTTTTTT; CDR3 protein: CASSVTSGATGELFF
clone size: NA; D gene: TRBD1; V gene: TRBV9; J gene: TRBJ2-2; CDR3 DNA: TGTGCCAGCAGCGTAGTAAGTTTTCGGGACAGTAGACGACTCGGGGAGCTGTTTTTT; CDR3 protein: CASSVVSFRDSRRLGELFF
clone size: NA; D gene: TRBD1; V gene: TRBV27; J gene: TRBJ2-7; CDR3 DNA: TGTGCCAGCAGTTTAGACAGGGCCTACGAGCAGTACTTC; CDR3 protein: CASSLDRAYEQYF
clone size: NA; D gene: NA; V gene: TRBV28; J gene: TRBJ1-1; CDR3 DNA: TGTGCCAGCAGTTTAGGGAGCCTCGTGAACACTGAAGCTTTCTTT; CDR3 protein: CASSLGSLVNTEAFF
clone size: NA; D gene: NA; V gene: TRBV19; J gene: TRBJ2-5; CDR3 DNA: TGTGCCAGTAGGAAGCTGGGGTTGGAGACCCAGTACTTC; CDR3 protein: CASRKLGLETQYF
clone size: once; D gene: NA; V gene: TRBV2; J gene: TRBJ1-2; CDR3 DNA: TGTGCCAGCAGGGCCCAGTACTTTAACTATGGCTACACCTTC; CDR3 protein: CASRAQYFNYGYTF
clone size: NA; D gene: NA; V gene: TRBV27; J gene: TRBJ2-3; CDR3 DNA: TGTGCCAGCAGTTTACAGGGCGGGAGAGGGGGTACGCAGTATTTT; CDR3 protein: CASSLQGGRGGTQYF
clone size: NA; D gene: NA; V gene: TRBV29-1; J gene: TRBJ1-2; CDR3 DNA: TGCAGCGTGGACCTGGGAGGGGCGAACTATGGCTACACCTTC; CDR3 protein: CSVDLGGANYGYTF
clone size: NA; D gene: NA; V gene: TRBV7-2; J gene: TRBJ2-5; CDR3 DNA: TGTGCCAGCAGCTTAGGAGTATGGGAGCGGGAGACCCAGTACTTC; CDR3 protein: CASSLGVWERETQYF
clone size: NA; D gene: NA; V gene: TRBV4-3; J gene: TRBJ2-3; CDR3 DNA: TGCGCCAGCAGCCAAGATTTGCCAGATACGCAGTATTTT; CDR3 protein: CASSQDLPDTQYF
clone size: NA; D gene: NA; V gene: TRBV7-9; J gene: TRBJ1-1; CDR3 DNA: TGTGCCAGCAGCGAAGCTTTCTTT; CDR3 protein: CASSEAFF
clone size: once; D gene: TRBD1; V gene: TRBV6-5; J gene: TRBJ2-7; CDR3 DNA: TGTGCCAGCAGTCCGGGACAGTCCTACGAGCAGTACTTC; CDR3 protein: CASSPGQSYEQYF
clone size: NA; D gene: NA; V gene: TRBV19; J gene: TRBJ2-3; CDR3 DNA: TGTGCCAGTAGACCGGGCGGGACCCTTACAGATACGCAGTATTTT; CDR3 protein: CASRPGGTLTDTQYF
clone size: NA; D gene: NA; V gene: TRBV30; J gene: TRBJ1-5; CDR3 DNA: TGTGCCTGGAGAGCGGGGGGGAGCAATCAGCCCCAGCATTTT; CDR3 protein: CAWRAGGSNQPQHF
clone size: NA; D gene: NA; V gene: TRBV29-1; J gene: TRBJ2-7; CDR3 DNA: TGCAGCGTTGAACGACTAGAAGTATACGAGCAGTACTTC; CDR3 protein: CSVERLEVYEQYF
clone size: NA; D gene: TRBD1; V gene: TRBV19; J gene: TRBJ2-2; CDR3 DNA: TGTGCCAGCAACTCCGGGACAGAGAACACCGGGGAGCTGTTTTTT; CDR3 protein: CASNSGTENTGELFF
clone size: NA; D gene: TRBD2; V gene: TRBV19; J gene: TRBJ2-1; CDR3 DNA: TGTGCCAGTAGTACGGGACTAGCGGGAGAGTTTGCCAATGAGCAGTTCTTC; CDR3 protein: CASSTGLAGEFANEQFF
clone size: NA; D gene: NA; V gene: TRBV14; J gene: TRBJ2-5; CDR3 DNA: TGTGCCAGCAGGCATCCCGTCGTTTGCAGGGAGTACTTC; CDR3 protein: CASRHPVVCREYF
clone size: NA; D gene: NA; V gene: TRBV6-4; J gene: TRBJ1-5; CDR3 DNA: TGTGCCAGCAGTGACTCCGGACAGAGCCCTAGCTCCAATCAGCCCCAGCATTTT; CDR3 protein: CASSDSGQSPSSNQPQHF
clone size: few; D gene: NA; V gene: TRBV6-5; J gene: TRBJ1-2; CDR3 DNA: TGTGCCAGCAGAGGGGTGTACACCTTC; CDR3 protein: CASRGVYTF
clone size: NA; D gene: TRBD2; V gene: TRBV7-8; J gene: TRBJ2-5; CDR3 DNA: TGTGCCAGCAGCTTAGGGACTAGCGGTGGGGAGACCCAGTACTTC; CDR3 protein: CASSLGTSGGETQYF
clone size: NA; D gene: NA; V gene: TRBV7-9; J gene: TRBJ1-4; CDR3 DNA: TGTGCCAGCAGCTTAGGATTGGCGACTAATGAAAAACTGTTTTTT; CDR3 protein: CASSLGLATNEKLFF
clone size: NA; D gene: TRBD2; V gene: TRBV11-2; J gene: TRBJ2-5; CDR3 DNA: TGTGCCAGCAGCTCGCAAGCGGGAGCGGAGACCCAGTACTTC; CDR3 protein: CASSSQAGAETQYF
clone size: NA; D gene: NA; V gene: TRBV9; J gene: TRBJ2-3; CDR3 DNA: TGTGCCAGCAGCCTAGAGCACCTACACACAGATACGCAGTATTTT; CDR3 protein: CASSLEHLHTDTQYF
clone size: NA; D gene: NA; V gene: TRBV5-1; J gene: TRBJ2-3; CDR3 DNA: TGCGCCAGCAGCTTGGAGGCGCAGGGCACAGATACGCAGTATTTT; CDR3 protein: CASSLEAQGTDTQYF
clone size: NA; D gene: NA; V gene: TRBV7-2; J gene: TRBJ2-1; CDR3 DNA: TGTGCCAGCAGCTTGGCGAGGAATGAGCAGTTCTTC; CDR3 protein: CASSLARNEQFF
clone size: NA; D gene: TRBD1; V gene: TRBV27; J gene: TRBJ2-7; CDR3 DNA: TGTGCCAGCAGTTTGGCCAGGGGGCCCTACGAGCAGTACTTC; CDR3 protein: CASSLARGPYEQYF
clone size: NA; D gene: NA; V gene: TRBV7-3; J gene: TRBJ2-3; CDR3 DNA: TGTGCCAGCAGCAGACAAGGGACTAGCACAGATACGCAGTATTTT; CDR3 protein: CASSRQGTSTDTQYF
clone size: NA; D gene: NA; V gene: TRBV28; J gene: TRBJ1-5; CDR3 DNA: TGTGCCAGCAGGACGGGGGTTAGCAATCAGCCCCAGCATTTT; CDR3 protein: CASRTGVSNQPQHF
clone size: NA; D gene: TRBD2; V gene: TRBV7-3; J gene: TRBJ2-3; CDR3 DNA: TGTGCCAGCAGCTATAGCGGGTCTAGCACAGATACGCAGTATTTT; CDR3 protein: CASSYSGSSTDTQYF
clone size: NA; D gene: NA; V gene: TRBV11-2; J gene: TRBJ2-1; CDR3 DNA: TGTGCCAGCAGCTTCCGAGGGGCATACAATGAGCAGTTCTTC; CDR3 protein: CASSFRGAYNEQFF
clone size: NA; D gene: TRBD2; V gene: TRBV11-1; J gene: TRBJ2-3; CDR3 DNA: TGTGCCAGCAGCTCCGCGGGAGAGGGAGATACGCAGTATTTT; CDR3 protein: CASSSAGEGDTQYF
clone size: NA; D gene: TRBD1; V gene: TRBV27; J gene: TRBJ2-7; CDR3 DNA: TGTGCCAGCAGTCTTCGGACAGGCGGGCTGGATTTC; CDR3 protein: CASSLRTGGLDF
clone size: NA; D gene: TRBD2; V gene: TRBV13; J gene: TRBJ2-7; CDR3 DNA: TGTGCCAGCAGCACGGGCGGGAGGGCGCTCGGGTCCTACGAGCAGTACTTC; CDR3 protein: CASSTGGRALGSYEQYF